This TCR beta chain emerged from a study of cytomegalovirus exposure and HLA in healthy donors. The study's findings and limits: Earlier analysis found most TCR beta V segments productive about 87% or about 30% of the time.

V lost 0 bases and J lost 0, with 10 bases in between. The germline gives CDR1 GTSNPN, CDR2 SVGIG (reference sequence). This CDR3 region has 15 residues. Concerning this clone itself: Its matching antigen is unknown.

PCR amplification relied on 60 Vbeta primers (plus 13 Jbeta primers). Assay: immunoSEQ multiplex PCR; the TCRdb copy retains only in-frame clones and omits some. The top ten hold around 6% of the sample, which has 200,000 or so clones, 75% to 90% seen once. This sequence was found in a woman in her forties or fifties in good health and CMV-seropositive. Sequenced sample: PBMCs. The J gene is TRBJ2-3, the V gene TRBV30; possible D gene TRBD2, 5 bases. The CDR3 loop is CAWSVSGISTDTQYF. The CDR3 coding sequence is TGTGCCTGGAGTGTATCGGGGATTAGCACAGATACGCAGTATTTT. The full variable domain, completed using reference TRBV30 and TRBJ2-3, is SQTIHQWPATLVQPVGSPLSLECTVEGTSNPNLYWYRQAAGRGLQLLFYSVGIGQISSEVPQNLSASRPQDRQFILSSKKLLLSDSGFYLCAWSVSGISTDTQYFGPGTRLTVL.